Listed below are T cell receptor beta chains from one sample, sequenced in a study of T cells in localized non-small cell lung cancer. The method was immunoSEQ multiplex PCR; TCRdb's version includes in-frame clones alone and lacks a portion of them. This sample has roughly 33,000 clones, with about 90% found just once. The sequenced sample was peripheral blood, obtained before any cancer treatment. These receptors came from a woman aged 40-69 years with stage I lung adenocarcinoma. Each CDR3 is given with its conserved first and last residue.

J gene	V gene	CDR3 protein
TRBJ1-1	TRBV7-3	CASSPSGLREAFF
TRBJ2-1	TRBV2	CATSQGTNEQFF
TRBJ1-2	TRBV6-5	CASSSHGTGGRNGYTF
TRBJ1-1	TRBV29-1	CSGLQGLLNTEAFF
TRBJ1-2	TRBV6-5	CASSYSPLRGYGYTF
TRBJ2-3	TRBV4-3	CASSQASRGPESTDTQYF
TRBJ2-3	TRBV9	CASSVEYGTQYF
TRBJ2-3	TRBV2	CASSTSLARTDTQYF
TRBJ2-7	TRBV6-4	CASIQPPGGSYEQYF
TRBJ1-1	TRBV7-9	CASSFDPEDRVFTEAFF
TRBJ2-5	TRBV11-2	CASSLRETQYF
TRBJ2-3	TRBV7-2	CASSPPRAGVVDTQYF
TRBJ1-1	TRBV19	CASRTAVNTEAFF
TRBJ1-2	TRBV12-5	CASGFPGADYGYTF
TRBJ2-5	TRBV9	CASSVTRGTSGEKETQYF
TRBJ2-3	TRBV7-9	CASSLSLAGGDTQYF
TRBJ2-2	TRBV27	CASSFRELGAGELFF
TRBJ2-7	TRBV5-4	CASSQGQGGSEQYF
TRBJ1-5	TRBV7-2	CASSLSYRPNQPQHF
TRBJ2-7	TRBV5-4	CASSSQYEQYF
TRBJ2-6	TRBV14	CASTRRGGANVLTF
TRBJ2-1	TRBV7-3	CASSFDRANEQFF
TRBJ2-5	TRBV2	CASSGISGGAETQYF
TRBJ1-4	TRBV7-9	CASKGQGEEKLFF
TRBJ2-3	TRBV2	CASRDRGGAYGGEDTQYF
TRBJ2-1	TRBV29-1	CSVEDRSWADSGLAYNEQFF
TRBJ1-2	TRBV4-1	CASSQDWESGLFVGYTF
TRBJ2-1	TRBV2	CASSSRGSLNEQFF
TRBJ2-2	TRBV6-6	CASSYIGRPNTGELFF
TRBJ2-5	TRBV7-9	CASMIVGGQETQYF
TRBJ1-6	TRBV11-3	CASSPDVGSPLHF
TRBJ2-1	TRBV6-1	CASMLAEAYNEQFF
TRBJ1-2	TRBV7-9	CASSLGQVTFRRGYTF
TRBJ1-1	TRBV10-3	CAISDLEGYTEAFF
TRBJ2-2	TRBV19	CASLRAFNTGELFF
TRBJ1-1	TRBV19	CASSLGQAGTEAFF
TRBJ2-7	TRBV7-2	CASSLGHLYEQYF
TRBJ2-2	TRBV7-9	CASSLGPWGAGELFF
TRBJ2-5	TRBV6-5	CASSSGDVETQYF
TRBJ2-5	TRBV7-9	CASSLGSPEETQYF
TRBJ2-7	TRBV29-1	CSVVAGVSYEQYF
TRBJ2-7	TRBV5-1	CASSLGWQGTNEQYF
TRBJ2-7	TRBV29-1	CSVVDASSSYEQYF
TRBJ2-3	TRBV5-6	CASSAKGAFSSTDTQYF
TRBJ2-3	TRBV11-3	CASSSRGPTSGGVDTQYF
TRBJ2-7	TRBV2	CASSPTSGGAGEQYF
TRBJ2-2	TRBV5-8	CASSLAGTNTGELFF
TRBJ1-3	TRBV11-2	CASSGGSWDTIYF
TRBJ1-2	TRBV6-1	CASSFPQDYGYTF
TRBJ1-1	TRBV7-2	CASSLKFRDGGHEAFF